This entry features one T cell receptor (beta chain) sequence. The antigen it recognizes is unknown. One end of the junction is discordant with germline, which a read error may explain. The data were taken from a study of brain metastases from non-small cell lung cancer (dated by TCRdb to the late 2010s). At the level of the whole study: The study profiled the immune microenvironment of paired resected primary tumors and brain metastases taken from patients with non-small-cell lung cancer.

The library was built by means of the immunoSEQ multiplex PCR assay. T-cell receptor beta chain repertoire sequencing was performed alongside a 770-gene immune expression panel. The table comes from immuneACCESS by way of TCRdb, which keeps in-frame sequences with V and J called. Part of the clones is missing from these tables; in studies checked, under half for an unresolved V gene and the rest for unknown reasons. The sample table holds some 4,400 clones, of which about 81% were seen once. 5% to 6.5% of the sample comes from the top ten. The cohort comprised 39 patients with surgically resected non-small-cell lung cancer who had both primary tumor and brain metastasis specimens. The CDR3 covers 16 residues, taking in both the cysteine and the phenylalanine. CDR3 DNA is the only sequence kept; it has 48 bases, read in frame from the first base. Based on the germline V gene (reference sequence), the CDR1 and CDR2 sequences are MNHEY and SMNVEV.

Sequencing used tumor-adjacent normal tissue. This sequence was found in a donor at least 40 years old with non-small cell lung cancer. The sequence links TRBV27 to TRBJ1-1; 9 nucleotides in the junction match TRBD1. The DNA sequence is as follows: TGTGCCAGCAGTGACGCCGGGACAGGGCTGAACACTGAAGTTTTCTTT. Its protein is CASSDAGTGLNTEVFF.